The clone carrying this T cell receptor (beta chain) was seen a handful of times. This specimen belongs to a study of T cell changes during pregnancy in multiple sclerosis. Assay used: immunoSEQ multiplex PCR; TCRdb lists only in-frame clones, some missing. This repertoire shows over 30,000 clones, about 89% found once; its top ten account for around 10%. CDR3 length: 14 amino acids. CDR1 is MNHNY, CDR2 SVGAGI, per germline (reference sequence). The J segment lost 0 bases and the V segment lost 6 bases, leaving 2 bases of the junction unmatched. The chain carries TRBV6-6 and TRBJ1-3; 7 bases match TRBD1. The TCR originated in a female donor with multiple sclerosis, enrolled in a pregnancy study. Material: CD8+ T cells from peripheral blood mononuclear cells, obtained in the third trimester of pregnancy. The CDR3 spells CASRGGFSGNTIYF. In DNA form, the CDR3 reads TGTGCCAGCAGAGGGGGCTTCTCTGGAAACACCATATATTTT.